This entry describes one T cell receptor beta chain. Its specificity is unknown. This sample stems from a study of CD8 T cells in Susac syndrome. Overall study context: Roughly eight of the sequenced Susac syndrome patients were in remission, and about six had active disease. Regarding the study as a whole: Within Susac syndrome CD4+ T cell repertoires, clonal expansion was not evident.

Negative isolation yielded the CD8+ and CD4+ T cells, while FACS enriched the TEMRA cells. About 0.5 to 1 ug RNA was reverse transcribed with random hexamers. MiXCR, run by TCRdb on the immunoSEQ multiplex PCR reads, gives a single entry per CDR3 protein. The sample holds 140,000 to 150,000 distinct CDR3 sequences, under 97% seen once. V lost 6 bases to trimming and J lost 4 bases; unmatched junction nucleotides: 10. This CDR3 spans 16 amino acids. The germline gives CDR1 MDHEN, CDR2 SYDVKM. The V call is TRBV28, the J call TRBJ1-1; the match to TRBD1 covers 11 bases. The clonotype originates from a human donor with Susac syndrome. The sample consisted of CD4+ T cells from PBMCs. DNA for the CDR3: TGTGCCAGCAGACGAAGGACAGGGGGCTCGGGCACTGAAGCTTTCTTT. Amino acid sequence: CASRRRTGGSGTEAFF.